These 26 T cell receptor beta chains were all obtained from the same sample, sequenced in a study of T cells in localized non-small cell lung cancer. Assay: immunoSEQ multiplex PCR; the TCRdb copy retains only in-frame clones and omits some. This table holds over a thousand clones, around a fifth found once. The sample was normal lung tissue next to the tumor, taken before any cancer treatment. These receptors came from a male donor aged 60 or over with stage II lung adenocarcinoma.

Here the CDR3 reads CASSQVSGRGEQYF. The DNA of the CDR3 is TGTGCCAGCAGCCAAGTCAGCGGGAGGGGCGAGCAGTACTTC. The chain combines TRBV14 with TRBJ2-7, with 10 bases fitting TRBD2. The V gene end was trimmed by 1 base and the J gene end by 6 bases; junction bases not matched to a gene: 3. Germline CDR1 is SGHDN and CDR2 is FVKESK. The CDR3 runs 14 residues.

This clone is medium-sized (0.01 to 0.1%). The V gene is TRBV9, the J gene TRBJ2-7; D is tentatively TRBD1 or TRBD2 (5 bases each). Germline CDR1 is SGDLS and CDR2 is YYNGEE. V lost 4 bases and J 6 bases, leaving 23 bases between the germline ends. CDR3 length: 16 amino acids. The CDR3 nucleotides read TGTGCCAGCAGCCTAAGGCGTGATGGGACCCTTCTCGAGCAGTACTTC. Translation gives CASSLRRDGTLLEQYF.

The V gene is TRBV6-8, the J gene TRBJ2-1; D is uncertain. The CDR3 loop spans 14 amino acids. Germline CDR1 and CDR2: MNHGY and SAAAGT. Trimming took off 4 bases at V and 1 base at J, with 8 bases between the two ends. The CDR3 coding sequence is TGTGCCAGCAGTTTCCGGGTTTCCTACAATGAGCAGTTCTTC. Translation gives CASSFRVSYNEQFF.

This clone was counted only a few times. V usage is TRBV9 and J usage is TRBJ2-2; TRBD1 might be the D (6 bases). The CDR3 length is 16 residues. Trimming stripped 0 bases from V and 3 bases from J, with 12 bases between. Germline V lookup: CDR1 SGDLS, CDR2 YYNGEE. The CDR3 sequence is CASSVEGGHYTGELFF. CDR3 in DNA: TGTGCCAGCAGCGTAGAAGGGGGTCATTACACCGGGGAGCTGTTTTTT.

This clone showed up just a few times. J is TRBJ2-2 and V is TRBV11-3, with D possibly being TRBD1 or TRBD2 (6 bases each). Deletions cut 2 bases from V and 3 bases from J, with 10 bases between. The CDR3 runs to 15 residues. Germline CDR1 is SGHNT and CDR2 is YENEEA. The CDR3, as DNA: TGTGCCAGCAGCTTATGGGGGGCCGACACCGGGGAGCTGTTTTTT. Translating gives CASSLWGADTGELFF. Drawing the rest from reference TRBV11-3 and TRBJ2-2, the complete variable domain is EAGVVQSPRYKIIEKKQPVAFWCNPISGHNTLYWYLQNLGQGPELLIRYENEEAVDDSQLPKDRFSAERLKGVDSTLKIQPAELGDSAVYLCASSLWGADTGELFFGEGSRLTVL.

This clone showed up just a few times. V is TRBV6-8 and J is TRBJ1-5, with D hard to call. There are 15 residues in the CDR3. Germline V gene sequence: CDR1 MNHGY, CDR2 SAAAGT. Trimming removed 1 base at V and 0 bases at J, with 7 bases between. The CDR3 region has the DNA TGTGCCAGCAGTTACTGGGCAAATAGCAATCAGCCCCAGCATTTT. It is translated as CASSYWANSNQPQHF.

This clone is deemed medium-sized. This rearrangement joins TRBV11-3 to TRBJ2-5, with 10 bases lining up with TRBD2. J gave up 4 bases and V 3 bases, and 11 bases lay outside the gene matches. Germline CDR1 is SGHNT and CDR2 is YENEEA. The CDR3 length is 17 residues. The DNA of the CDR3 is TGTGCCAGCAGCTTGGGCGAGGGACTAGCGCAGGCAGAGACCCAGTACTTC. Translating gives CASSLGEGLAQAETQYF.

V and J are TRBV30 and TRBJ2-2; TRBD1 matches 9 bases. In germline, CDR1 is GTSNPN, CDR2 SVGIG (reference sequence). V was clipped by 5 bases and J by 6 bases; unmatched bases: 7. CDR3 size: 14 residues. The CDR3 reads CAWAGTGSPGELFF. In nucleotides, the CDR3 is TGTGCCTGGGCCGGGACAGGGAGTCCCGGGGAGCTGTTTTTT.

This clone has just a few counts. The chain joins TRBV15 to TRBJ2-2, with no clear D. V was cut by 3 bases and J by 0 bases, with 5 bases left in between. The CDR3 contains 14 residues. CDR1 LNHNV and CDR2 YYDKDF come from the germline V gene (reference sequence). The CDR3 nucleotides read TGTGCCACCAGCAGGTTCCCGAACACCGGGGAGCTGTTTTTT. The encoded protein is CATSRFPNTGELFF.

This chain links TRBV10-3 with TRBJ2-3; D call uncertain. Germline V gene sequence: CDR1 ENHRY, CDR2 SYGVKD. V shed 0 bases and J shed 5 bases, with 3 bases lying between them. The CDR3 loop spans 12 amino acids. CDR3 nucleotide sequence: TGTGCCATCAGTGAGTCGATAGATACGCAGTATTTT. Translated, it gives CAISESIDTQYF.

This clone was seen a handful of times. The rearrangement links TRBV6-8 to TRBJ1-2; D might be TRBD1 (6 bases). The germline V gene has CDR1 MNHGY and CDR2 SAAAGT. V lost 0 bases to trimming and J lost 0 bases, with 8 bases between them. The CDR3 totals 15 residues. CDR3 nucleotide sequence: TGTGCCAGCAGTTACTCACAGGGTTCTAACTATGGCTACACCTTC. Translation gives CASSYSQGSNYGYTF.

This clone was observed a handful of times. This sequence joins TRBV23-1 and TRBJ1-1; TRBD1 matches at 8 bases. TRBV23-1 falls under the ORF class, with uncertain function. V was clipped by 6 bases and J by 4 bases; unmatched bases: 4. There are 13 residues in the CDR3. CDR3 sequence reads: CASSLGTGTEAFF. CDR3 DNA sequence: TGCGCCAGCAGCTTGGGGACAGGCACTGAAGCTTTCTTT.

By frequency in the sample, this clone is medium-sized. The chain carries TRBV11-3 and TRBJ2-2; TRBD1 matches at 9 bases. The germline V gene has CDR1 SGHNT and CDR2 YENEEA. V lost 3 bases, J lost 4 bases, and 12 bases stayed unmatched. The CDR3 is 18 amino acids. The DNA for the CDR3 is TGTGCCAGCAGCTTGTGGGGAAGTGGACAGGGGCGCACCGGGGAGCTGTTTTTT. This translates into CASSLWGSGQGRTGELFF.

The chain joins TRBV11-3 to TRBJ2-1; D is possibly TRBD2 (5 bases). Germline values: CDR1 SGHNT, CDR2 YENEEA. The CDR3 consists of 16 residues. V was cut by 1 base and J by 8 bases, with 18 bases left in between. CDR3 nucleotides: TGTGCCAGCAGCTTAGGGCAGTCCGGCCCCGGGGATGAGCAGTTCTTC. Translated, it gives CASSLGQSGPGDEQFF. Supplemented by reference TRBV11-3 and TRBJ2-1, the full variable domain reads EAGVVQSPRYKIIEKKQPVAFWCNPISGHNTLYWYLQNLGQGPELLIRYENEEAVDDSQLPKDRFSAERLKGVDSTLKIQPAELGDSAVYLCASSLGQSGPGDEQFFGPGTRLTVL.

The V and J genes are TRBV30 and TRBJ2-7, with TRBD1 as a possible D gene (6 bases). CDR1 and CDR2 (germline): GTSNPN, SVGIG (reference sequence). CDR3 size: 13 residues. V dropped 2 bases and J dropped 4 bases, with 12 bases sitting between them. The CDR3 region is CAWSRFTGYEQYF. DNA of the CDR3: TGTGCCTGGAGTCGATTTACAGGGTACGAGCAGTACTTC.

The chain has TRBV29-1 and TRBJ1-2, with no clear D. V lost 7 bases and J 4 bases, leaving 16 bases between the germline ends. The germline V gene encodes CDR1 SQVTM and CDR2 ANQGSEA. This CDR3 has 13 residues. The CDR3 DNA reads TGCAGCGCCTCCGGGGTGGACGGCTATGGCTACACCTTC. This sequence encodes CSASGVDGYGYTF.

The chain links TRBV11-3 to TRBJ1-4; TRBD1 aligns across 10 bases. This CDR3 is built from 19 residues. Germline lookup yields CDR1 SGHNT and CDR2 YENEEA. J was trimmed by 3 bases and V by 3 bases; bases with no gene match: 13. The CDR3, as DNA: TGTGCCAGCAGCTTGGGGACAGGGGAAATTCCTGCGGCTAATGAAAAACTGTTTTTT. Translation: CASSLGTGEIPAANEKLFF.

Judged by abundance, this clone is large. The rearrangement uses TRBV11-3 and TRBJ2-2; possibly TRBD1 for D (5 bases). The CDR3 spans 14 residues. Trimming shortened V by 5 bases and J by 3 bases, and 10 bases separated the two germline ends. Germline assignment: CDR1 SGHNT and CDR2 YENEEA. CDR3 sequence (DNA): TGTGCCAGCAGCCGCAGACAGTACACCGGGGAGCTGTTTTTT. Residues: CASSRRQYTGELFF.

In this sample, this clone is medium-sized (0.01 to 0.1%). V is TRBV10-3 and J is TRBJ2-5, with D maybe TRBD2 (6 bases). The CDR3 has 14 residues. V was shortened by 2 bases and J by 2 bases, with 9 bases between the two germline ends. CDR1 is ENHRY and CDR2 is SYGVKD in the germline V gene. The CDR3 region has the DNA TGTGCCATCAGTGAGGGGGACTCACAAGAGACCCAGTACTTC. Protein: CAISEGDSQETQYF.

V is TRBV11-3 and J is TRBJ1-1; perhaps TRBD1 as D (5 bases). V was shortened by 4 bases and J by 1 base, with 10 bases between the two germline ends. This CDR3 comprises 14 residues. Germline CDR1 is SGHNT and CDR2 is YENEEA. CDR3 nucleotides: TGTGCCAGCAGCTCCACCGGGGGGAACACTGAAGCTTTCTTT. Protein sequence: CASSSTGGNTEAFF. The complete variable domain, with remaining parts taken from reference TRBV11-3 and TRBJ1-1, reads EAGVVQSPRYKIIEKKQPVAFWCNPISGHNTLYWYLQNLGQGPELLIRYENEEAVDDSQLPKDRFSAERLKGVDSTLKIQPAELGDSAVYLCASSSTGGNTEAFFGQGTRLTVV.

This chain links TRBV28 with TRBJ1-2, with TRBD1 as a possible D gene (6 bases). The germline V gene encodes CDR1 MDHEN and CDR2 SYDVKM. The CDR3 is 14 amino acids. Deletions cut 5 bases from V and 6 bases from J, with 16 bases between. Here the CDR3 reads CASSRGQGRDGYTF. The DNA for the CDR3 is TGTGCCAGCAGTCGGGGGCAGGGTAGAGATGGCTACACCTTC.

This clone is medium-sized (0.01 to 0.1%). The chain couples TRBV11-3 to TRBJ2-7; 7 nucleotides agree with TRBD1. With V trimmed by 1 base and J by 3 bases, 6 bases remained unmatched. The germline gives CDR1 SGHNT, CDR2 YENEEA. This CDR3 region has 15 residues. The CDR3 sequence is CASSLGGTADYEQYF. In DNA form, the CDR3 reads TGTGCCAGCAGCTTAGGTGGGACAGCAGACTACGAGCAGTACTTC. Filled out from reference TRBV11-3 and TRBJ2-7, the complete variable domain reads EAGVVQSPRYKIIEKKQPVAFWCNPISGHNTLYWYLQNLGQGPELLIRYENEEAVDDSQLPKDRFSAERLKGVDSTLKIQPAELGDSAVYLCASSLGGTADYEQYFGPGTRLTVT.

This clone was observed a handful of times. V is TRBV11-3 and J is TRBJ2-7; a weak D match, TRBD1 (6 bases). V was pared by 5 bases and J by 2 bases, with 19 bases between. CDR1 SGHNT and CDR2 YENEEA come from the germline V gene. The CDR3 is made up of 16 amino acids. Here the CDR3 reads CASSPEGVISTYEQYF. CDR3 bases: TGTGCCAGCAGCCCCGAGGGGGTAATCTCCACCTACGAGCAGTACTTC.

CDR3 protein: CASSAGKTMNTEAFF. CDR3 bases: TGTGCCAGCAGTGCAGGGAAAACCATGAACACTGAAGCTTTCTTT. This rearrangement joins TRBV6-8 to TRBJ1-1, with D tentatively TRBD1 (5 bases). Germline CDR1 MNHGY, CDR2 SAAAGT. This CDR3 is built from 15 residues. Trimming removed 5 bases at V and 0 bases at J, with 13 bases between.

This clone is a singleton in its sample. V gene TRBV19 combines with J gene TRBJ2-3; D possibly matches TRBD1 or TRBD2 (5 bases each). Trimming removed 5 bases at V and 0 bases at J, with 12 bases between. The CDR3 has 15 residues. Germline assignment: CDR1 LNHDA and CDR2 SQIVND (reference sequence). The CDR3 loop is CASSRDGTSTDTQYF. CDR3 DNA sequence: TGTGCCAGTAGTCGGGACGGTACTAGCACAGATACGCAGTATTTT.

The V gene is TRBV5-1, the J gene TRBJ1-1; 12 nucleotides line up with TRBD1. Germline V gives CDR1 SGHRS, CDR2 YFSETQ. The length of the CDR3 is 16 residues. J was trimmed by 4 bases and V by 4 bases; bases with no gene match: 8. The CDR3 spells CASSHGTGGGSTEAFF. The CDR3, as DNA: TGCGCCAGCAGCCACGGGACAGGGGGCGGAAGCACTGAAGCTTTCTTT.